The next 13 T cell receptor beta chains were all read from a single sample in a study of Ad26.COV2.S vaccination and SARS-CoV-2 variants. Treatment: about 20 received Ad26.COV2.S at low or high dose, single or two shots; 5 received placebo; per-sample allocation not given. The samples were gathered on day 63 after the first injection of vaccine or placebo. Profiled with immunoSEQ multiplex PCR; TCRdb holds only in-frame clones, not every one. Among roughly 250,000 clones listed, roughly nine tenths were seen once. Sequences were derived from peripheral blood, sampled in a trial of Ad26.COV2.S vaccine versus placebo. The source of these receptors is a person between 18 and 65 years old who received the Ad26.COV2.S COVID-19 vaccine or a placebo.

The chain employs TRBV6-5 and TRBJ2-2; D gene ambiguous. The V gene's germline CDR1 is MNHEY and CDR2 SVGAGI. The CDR3 has 14 amino acids. V lost 6 bases and J lost 2, with 10 bases in between. Here the CDR3 reads CASSLSGNTGELFF. The CDR3 DNA sequence: TGTGCCAGCAGCCTGTCGGGCAACACCGGGGAGCTGTTTTTT.

This clone has a single count. The genes are TRBV7-2 and TRBJ2-2, with D maybe TRBD2 (7 bases). Per the germline V gene, CDR1 is SGHTA and CDR2 is FQGNSA. Trimming pared 2 bases from V and 5 bases from J, leaving 12 bases between. This CDR3 has 15 amino acids. CDR3 residues: CASSLRGAGTGELFF. As DNA, the CDR3 is TGTGCCAGCAGCTTACGGGGGGCTGGGACCGGGGAGCTGTTTTTT.

The chain uses TRBV5-8 and TRBJ2-2; possible D gene TRBD1, 5 bases. Deletions cut 0 bases from V and 5 bases from J, with 11 bases between. Germline V gene data show CDR1 as SGHTS and CDR2 as YDEGEE. The CDR3 spans 15 residues. In nucleotides, the CDR3 is TGTGCCAGCAGCTTGGCAGGGTTTGGGACCGGGGAGCTGTTTTTT. This gives the protein CASSLAGFGTGELFF.

In DNA form, the CDR3 reads TGTGCCAGCAGCCAAGAGGGGGGGCCCCCCACCGGGGAGCTGTTTTTT. This codes for CASSQEGGPPTGELFF. The V and J genes are TRBV3-1 (or the pseudogene TRBV3-2) and TRBJ2-2; D is possibly TRBD2 (7 bases). Germline CDR1 and CDR2: LGHDT and YNNKEL (reference sequence). V lost 0 bases and J lost 4, with 12 bases in between. The length of the CDR3 is 16 residues.

The chain employs TRBV6-6 and TRBJ2-3, with TRBD1 matching 9 bases. There are 13 residues in the CDR3. The junction had 3 bases not matched to a gene; V was cut back by 8 bases and J by 3 bases. Germline V gene lookup returns CDR1 MNHNY and CDR2 SVGAGI (reference sequence). As DNA, the CDR3 is TGTGCCAGCTGGACAGGGGTAACAGATACGCAGTATTTT. Its translation: CASWTGVTDTQYF.

The chain employs TRBV11-2 and TRBJ2-4; D remains ambiguous. Trimming removed 4 bases at V and 5 bases at J, with 12 bases between. The CDR3 spans 14 residues. Germline V gene lookup returns CDR1 SGHAT and CDR2 FQNNGV. The CDR3 sequence is CASSSLRAQNIQYF. The CDR3 coding sequence is TGTGCCAGCAGCTCGCTCCGGGCCCAAAACATTCAGTACTTC. Using reference TRBV11-2 and TRBJ2-4 for the parts outside the CDR3, the full variable domain is EAGVAQSPRYKIIEKRQSVAFWCNPISGHATLYWYQQILGQGPKLLIQFQNNGVVDDSQLPKDRFSAERLKGVDSTLKIQPAKLEDSAVYLCASSSLRAQNIQYFGAGTRLSVL.

This clone was seen a few times. The chain has TRBV4-3 and TRBJ1-5; D unresolved. Trimming removed 0 bases from V and 4 bases from J, with 4 bases in between. This CDR3 has 13 residues. CDR1 and CDR2 from the germline V gene are LGHNA and YSLEER. Here the CDR3 DNA reads TGCGCCAGCAGCCAAGATCCGAATCAGCCCCAGCATTTT. This translates into CASSQDPNQPQHF.

The chain uses TRBV12-2 and TRBJ2-1; TRBD2 is the table's D call, not checked against the DNA. TRBV12-2 is given as a pseudogene. The CDR3 covers 19 residues. This CDR3 is CASRLVVLTGASSYNEQFF. As DNA, the CDR3 is TGTGCAAGTCGCTTAGTGGTTCTCACGGGAGCCAGCTCCTACAATGAGCAGTTCTTC.

The chain carries TRBV5-6 and TRBJ2-1; D might be TRBD2 (5 bases). This CDR3 spans 14 amino acids. V lost 4 bases and J 5 bases, leaving 13 bases between the germline ends. From germline, CDR1 is SGHDT and CDR2 YYEEEE. In nucleotides, the CDR3 is TGTGCCAGCAGCCCCCATAGCGCTAACAATGAGCAGTTCTTC. The encoded protein is CASSPHSANNEQFF.

V is TRBV30 and J is TRBJ1-6; D remains unclear. This CDR3 comprises 15 residues. Trimming stripped 0 bases from V and 8 bases from J, with 14 bases between. Germline loops: CDR1 GTSNPN, CDR2 SVGIG (reference sequence). The CDR3 reads CAWSVPRNADSPLHF. The CDR3 DNA follows: TGTGCCTGGAGTGTACCGCGCAATGCAGATTCACCCCTCCACTTT.

The V and J genes are TRBV14 and TRBJ1-1; D gene ambiguous. CDR3 length: 13 residues. V was cut by 1 base and J by 1 base, with 4 bases left in between. Germline V gives CDR1 SGHDN, CDR2 FVKESK. CDR3 sequence reads: CASSQGQNTEAFF. CDR3 coding DNA: TGTGCCAGCAGCCAAGGACAGAACACTGAAGCTTTCTTT.

V is TRBV29-1 and J is TRBJ1-1; D is unclear. With 5 bases removed from V and 1 base from J, the gap between germline ends came to 14 bases. This CDR3 is built from 14 residues. Germline lookup yields CDR1 SQVTM and CDR2 ANQGSEA. The CDR3 sequence is CSVFGPLRNTEAFF. The DNA for the CDR3 is TGCAGCGTTTTCGGGCCGTTAAGGAACACTGAAGCTTTCTTT.

Written as DNA, the CDR3 is TGCGCCAGCAGCCAAGATCTGACAGGGGTTTATGGCTACACCTTC. Translated, it gives CASSQDLTGVYGYTF. The V and J genes are TRBV4-3 and TRBJ1-2; TRBD1 matches 8 bases. The CDR3 loop spans 15 amino acids. The germline CDR1 and CDR2 sequences are LGHNA and YSLEER. The J segment lost 5 bases and the V segment lost 0 bases, leaving 5 bases of the junction unmatched.